This TCR beta chain was obtained from a study of blood T cell repertoires in COVID-19. As for the study in general: In each case, the material was cDNA or gDNA derived from T cells, B-cell-depleted T cells, or PBMCs.

Germline-derived CDR1 and CDR2 are SEHNR and FQNEAQ (reference sequence). CDR3 length equals 15 residues. Trimming took 2 bases from V and 4 from J; bases not matched to a gene: 6. Clones were sequenced by immunoSEQ multiplex PCR, and TCRdb holds only the in-frame ones, with some missing. This repertoire shows 95,000 to 150,000 clones, 70% to 90% found once; its top ten account for 3.9%. The clonotype comes from a man aged 60 to 75 with acute or convalescent COVID-19. The specimen was peripheral blood. This chain connects TRBV7-9 to TRBJ1-1; 8 bases align to TRBD1. The CDR3 nucleotides are TGTGCCAGCAGCTTACGAGGACAGGGAGGCACTGAAGCTTTCTTT. Protein sequence: CASSLRGQGGTEAFF.